The 2 T cell receptor beta chains below all came from one sample that was sequenced in a study of blood T cells in healthy people across ages. Together with a sample-barcoded 5' primer, a J-beta primer mix was included in a second PCR lasting about 6 to 11 cycles. A single record per CDR3 protein comes from TCRdb applying MiXCR to the 5' RACE reads. Of about 560,000 distinct CDR3 sequences listed, approximately 26% are singletons. These data also featured in a second study, about T cells of mothers and their children.

The sample comprised blood. These receptors originate from a boy aged 2-9 years in good health.

This clonotype was counted between two and nine times. This chain joins TRBV11-2 and TRBJ2-1; a possible D gene is TRBD1 (6 bases). Germline V gene sequence: CDR1 SGHAT, CDR2 FQNNGV. The germline V and J ends were trimmed by 4 bases and 0 bases, with 16 bases remaining between them. The CDR3 totals 17 residues. The CDR3 region has the DNA TGTGCCAGCAGCTCCAGGGGCGCGGGCGGCTCCTACAATGAGCAGTTCTTC. Its protein is CASSSRGAGGSYNEQFF.

This clonotype was seen only a few times. This chain joins TRBV10-3 and TRBJ2-5; unclear D gene. Trimming stripped 0 bases from V and 4 bases from J, with 6 bases between. The CDR3 is 13 amino acids. Germline CDR1 reads ENHRY; CDR2 reads SYGVKD. This CDR3 reads CAISESRGETQYF. The CDR3 region has the DNA TGTGCCATCAGTGAGTCTCGCGGAGAGACCCAGTACTTC.